One T cell receptor beta chain is described in this entry. This sample is part of a study of blood T cell repertoires in COVID-19. Looking at the study overall: The United States, Italy and Spain provided the acute and convalescent COVID-19 samples.

CDR1 and CDR2 (germline): LNHNV, YYDKDF (reference sequence). This CDR3 is 15 amino acids long. J was trimmed by 3 bases and V by 5 bases; bases with no gene match: 6. Authors' processing steps: From reference gene primer amplification, estimates of nucleated cell counts were derived. Some clones are missing from TCRdb's copy, which holds only in-frame ones; the method was immunoSEQ multiplex PCR. V, J and clone size were drawn from that table, and D and trimming were deduced from the DNA. The sample consists of 300,000 to 400,000 clones, around 87% of them appearing once. This chain links TRBV15 with TRBJ2-1; 8 bases match TRBD2. The TCR originated in a man aged 50 to 59 with active or convalescent COVID-19. The sample consisted of peripheral blood. The CDR3 region has the DNA TGTGCCACCAGCCGACCCGGGACTAGCTACAATGAGCAGTTCTTC. Amino acid sequence: CATSRPGTSYNEQFF. The entire variable domain, with the rest obtained from reference TRBV15 and TRBJ2-1, is as follows: DAMVIQNPRYQVTQFGKPVTLSCSQTLNHNVMYWYQQKSSQAPKLLFHYYDKDFNNEADTPDNFQSRRPNTSFCFLDIRSPGLGDTAMYLCATSRPGTSYNEQFFGPGTRLTVL.